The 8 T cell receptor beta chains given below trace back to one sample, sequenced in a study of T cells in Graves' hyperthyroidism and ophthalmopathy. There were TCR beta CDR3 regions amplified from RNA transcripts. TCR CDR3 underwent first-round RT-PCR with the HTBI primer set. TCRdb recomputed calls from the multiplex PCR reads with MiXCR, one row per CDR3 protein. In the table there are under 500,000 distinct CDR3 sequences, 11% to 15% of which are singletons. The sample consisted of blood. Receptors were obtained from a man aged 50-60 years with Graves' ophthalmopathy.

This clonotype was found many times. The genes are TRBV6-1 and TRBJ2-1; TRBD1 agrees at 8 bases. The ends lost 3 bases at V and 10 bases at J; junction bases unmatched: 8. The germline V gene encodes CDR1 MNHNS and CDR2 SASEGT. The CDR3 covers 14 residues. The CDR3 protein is CASSEGQVVGEQFF. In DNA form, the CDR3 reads TGTGCCAGCAGTGAGGGACAGGTGGTAGGGGAGCAGTTCTTC.

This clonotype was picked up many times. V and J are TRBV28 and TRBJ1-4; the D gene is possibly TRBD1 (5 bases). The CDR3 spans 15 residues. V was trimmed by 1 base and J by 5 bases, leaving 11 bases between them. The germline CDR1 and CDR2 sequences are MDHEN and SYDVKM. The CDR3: CASSLSQGGNEKLFF. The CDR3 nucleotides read TGTGCCAGCAGTTTATCCCAGGGAGGGAATGAAAAACTGTTTTTT.

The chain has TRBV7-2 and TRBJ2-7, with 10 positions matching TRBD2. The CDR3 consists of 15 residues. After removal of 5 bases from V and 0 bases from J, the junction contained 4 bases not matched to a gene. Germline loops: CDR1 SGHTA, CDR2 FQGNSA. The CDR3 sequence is CASSVSGRPSYEQYF. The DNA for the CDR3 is TGTGCCAGCAGCGTTAGCGGGAGGCCCTCCTACGAGCAGTACTTC.

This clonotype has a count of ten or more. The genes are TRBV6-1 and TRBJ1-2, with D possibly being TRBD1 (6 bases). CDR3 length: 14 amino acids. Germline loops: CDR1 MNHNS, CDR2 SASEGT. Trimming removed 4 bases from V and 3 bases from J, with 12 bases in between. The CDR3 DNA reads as TGTGCCAGCAGTGGTACCGGGACATACTATGGCTACACCTTC. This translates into CASSGTGTYYGYTF.

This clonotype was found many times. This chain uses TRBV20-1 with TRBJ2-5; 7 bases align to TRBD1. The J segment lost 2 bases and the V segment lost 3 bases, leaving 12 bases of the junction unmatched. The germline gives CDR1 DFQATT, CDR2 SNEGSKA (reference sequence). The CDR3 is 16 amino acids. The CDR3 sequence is CSARGTAFIPQETQYF. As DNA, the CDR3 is TGCAGTGCTAGGGGGACAGCCTTTATTCCGCAAGAGACCCAGTACTTC.

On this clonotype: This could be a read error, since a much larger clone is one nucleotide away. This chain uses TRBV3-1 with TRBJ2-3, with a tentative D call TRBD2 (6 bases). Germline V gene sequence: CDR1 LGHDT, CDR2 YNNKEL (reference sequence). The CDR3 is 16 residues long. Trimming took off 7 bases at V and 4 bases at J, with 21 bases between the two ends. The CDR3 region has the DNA TGTGCCAGCAACCTAAGGGAAAGCGGGTCTGCAGATACGCAGTATTTT. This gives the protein CASNLRESGSADTQYF.

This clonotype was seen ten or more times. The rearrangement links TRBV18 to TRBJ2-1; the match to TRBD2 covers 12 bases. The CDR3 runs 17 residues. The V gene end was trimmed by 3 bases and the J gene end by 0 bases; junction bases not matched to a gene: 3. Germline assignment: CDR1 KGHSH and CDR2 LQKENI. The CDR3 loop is CASSPLAGGSSYNEQFF. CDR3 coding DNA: TGTGCCAGCTCACCTCTAGCGGGAGGGTCCTCCTACAATGAGCAGTTCTTC. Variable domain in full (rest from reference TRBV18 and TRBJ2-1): NAGVMQNPRHLVRRRGQEARLRCSPMKGHSHVYWYRQLPEEGLKFMVYLQKENIIDESGMPKERFSAEFPKEGPSILRIQQVVRGDSAAYFCASSPLAGGSSYNEQFFGPGTRLTVL.

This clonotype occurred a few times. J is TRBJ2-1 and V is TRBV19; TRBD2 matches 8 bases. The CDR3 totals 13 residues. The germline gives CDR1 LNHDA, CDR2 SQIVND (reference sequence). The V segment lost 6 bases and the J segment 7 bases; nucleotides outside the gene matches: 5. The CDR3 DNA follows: TGTGCCAGTAGAGAAGCGGGAGCTAATGAGCAGTTCTTC. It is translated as CASREAGANEQFF.